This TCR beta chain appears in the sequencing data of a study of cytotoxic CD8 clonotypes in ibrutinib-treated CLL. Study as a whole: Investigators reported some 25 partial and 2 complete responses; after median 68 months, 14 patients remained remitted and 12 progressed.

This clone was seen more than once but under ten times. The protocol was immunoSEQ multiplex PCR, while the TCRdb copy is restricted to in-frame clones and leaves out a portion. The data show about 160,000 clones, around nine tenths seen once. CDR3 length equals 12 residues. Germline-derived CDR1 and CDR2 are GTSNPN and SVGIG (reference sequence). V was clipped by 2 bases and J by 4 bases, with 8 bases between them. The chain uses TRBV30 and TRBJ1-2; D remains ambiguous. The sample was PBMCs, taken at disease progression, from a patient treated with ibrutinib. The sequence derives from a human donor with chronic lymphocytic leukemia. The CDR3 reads CAWSREGYGYTF. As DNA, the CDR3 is TGTGCCTGGAGTAGGGAGGGCTATGGCTACACCTTC.